One and the same sample provided the 18 T cell receptor beta chains below, sequenced in a study of CD8 T cells in Susac syndrome (dated by TCRdb to the late 2010s). Library prep was done by the immunoSEQ multiplex PCR assay. RNA was extracted using the RNeasy kit, and about 0.5 to 1 ug of the RNA was reverse transcribed with random hexamers. TCRdb reprocessed the public reads (quality trimming at Q25 with fastp, clone calling with MiXCR) and kept in-frame beta chains. Each CDR3 protein gets just one entry, which takes the most common genes and DNA from the rows behind it. The sample table records some 200,000 distinct CDR3 sequences; approximately 96% of these occur just once. The ten biggest clones cover roughly 0.093% of the sample. Sequences were obtained from CD4+ T cells from PBMCs. The receptors come from a human donor with Susac syndrome.

The rearrangement joins TRBV10-2 to TRBJ2-3, with TRBD1 as a possible D gene (5 bases). The CDR3 has 12 amino acids. V was cut by 2 bases and J by 14 bases, with 14 bases left in between. CDR1 and CDR2 from the germline V gene are WSHSY and SAAADI. The CDR3: CASSEPRAFPYF. For the CDR3, the DNA is TGCGCCAGCAGTGAGCCCAGGGCTTTCCCGTATTTT.

V gene TRBV20-1 combines with J gene TRBJ2-3, with a tentative D call TRBD2 (6 bases). The CDR3 totals 13 residues. The V end was cut by 6 bases, the J end by 13 bases, with 23 bases between. The germline V gene encodes CDR1 DFQATT and CDR2 SNEGSKA (reference sequence). CDR3 nucleotide sequence: TGCAGTGCCCATGTTCCGGGCGGGGCCGAGGAGTATTTT. This sequence encodes CSAHVPGGAEEYF.

The chain couples TRBV20-1 to TRBJ2-7; perhaps TRBD1 as D (6 bases). V was trimmed by 1 base and J by 0 bases, leaving 16 bases between them. CDR3 length: 16 residues. Germline loops: CDR1 DFQATT, CDR2 SNEGSKA (reference sequence). The CDR3 region has the DNA TGCAGTGCTAGAGTCCGAGACAGGAAGAGCTCCTACGAGCAGTACTTC. Its protein product is CSARVRDRKSSYEQYF.

The gene calls are TRBV15 and TRBJ2-7; D ambiguous. CDR1 is LNHNV and CDR2 is YYDKDF in the germline V gene (reference sequence). The CDR3 runs 14 residues. The V and J ends lost 2 bases and 0 bases respectively, with 8 bases between them. The DNA for the CDR3 is TGTGCCACCAGCAGACTATCAAGCTCCTACGAGCAGTACTTC. Translated, it gives CATSRLSSSYEQYF.

The chain carries TRBV3-1 and TRBJ2-5, with D perhaps matching TRBD2 (6 bases). V dropped 4 bases and J dropped 2 bases, with 11 bases sitting between them. The germline V gene encodes CDR1 LGHDT and CDR2 YNNKEL (reference sequence). The CDR3 length is 14 residues. The CDR3 here is CASSPGLQQETQYF. The DNA of the CDR3 is TGTGCCAGCAGCCCTGGACTACAACAAGAGACCCAGTACTTC.

The chain carries TRBV28 and TRBJ1-2; D ambiguous. The germline V gene has CDR1 MDHEN and CDR2 SYDVKM. V dropped 5 bases and J dropped 5 bases, with 6 bases sitting between them. This CDR3 spans 11 amino acids. The CDR3 bases are TGTGCCAGCAGTAGGCAGTATGGCTACACCTTC. Translation: CASSRQYGYTF.

The genes are TRBV20-1 and TRBJ1-4; no clear D. Germline lookup yields CDR1 DFQATT and CDR2 SNEGSKA (reference sequence). V lost 4 bases and J 2 bases, leaving 11 bases between the germline ends. There are 14 residues in the CDR3. CDR3 sequence: CSAIGGNTNEKLFF. CDR3 nucleotides: TGCAGTGCTATTGGCGGGAACACTAATGAAAAACTGTTTTTT.

V usage is TRBV7-9 and J usage is TRBJ1-5; the match to TRBD1 covers 8 bases. J lost 7 bases, V lost 1 base, and 6 bases had no gene match. CDR3 length: 15 amino acids. CDR1 and CDR2 (germline): SEHNR, FQNEAQ (reference sequence). CDR3 region: CASSLGGTGGQPQHF. The CDR3 DNA follows: TGTGCCAGCAGCTTAGGGGGGACAGGAGGGCAGCCCCAGCATTTT.

This clonotype was seen a single time. The V call is TRBV2, the J call TRBJ2-3; a possible D gene is TRBD1 (6 bases). V gave up 5 bases and J gave up 6 bases, with 15 bases separating them. The CDR3 sequence is 14 residues long. Germline CDR1 SNHLY, CDR2 FYNNEI. The CDR3 sequence: CASSTHRAGDTQYF. CDR3 bases: TGTGCCAGCAGTACGCACAGGGCCGGCGATACGCAGTATTTT.

This clonotype was counted a single time. This chain connects TRBV15 to TRBJ1-1; a weak D match, TRBD1 (5 bases). The CDR3 totals 15 residues. The germline V gene encodes CDR1 LNHNV and CDR2 YYDKDF (reference sequence). Trimming took off 1 base at V and 4 bases at J, with 13 bases between the two ends. In DNA, the CDR3 is TGTGCCACCAGCAGAGGACAGAACCTAATCACTGAAGCTTTCTTT. Protein product: CATSRGQNLITEAFF.

The chain is built from TRBV6-5 and TRBJ2-5; D remains unclear. V lost 0 bases, J lost 13 bases, and 12 bases lay in between. Germline assignment: CDR1 MNHEY and CDR2 SVGAGI. The CDR3 is 12 residues long. The CDR3, as DNA: TGTGCCAGCAGTTACTCCCGGTATGATTGGTACTTC. As protein: CASSYSRYDWYF.

This chain uses TRBV9 with TRBJ2-4, with unresolved D. Germline lookup yields CDR1 SGDLS and CDR2 YYNGEE. The CDR3 covers 13 residues. The V and J ends lost 0 bases and 4 bases respectively, with 5 bases between them. CDR3 coding DNA: TGTGCCAGCAGCGTAGGCCTAAAAAACATTCAGTACTTC. It specifies CASSVGLKNIQYF.

This chain links TRBV7-9 with TRBJ2-1, with D possibly TRBD2 on 6 matching bases. This CDR3 has 15 amino acids. CDR1 SEHNR and CDR2 FQNEAQ come from the germline V gene (reference sequence). V was shortened by 5 bases and J by 6 bases, with 17 bases between the two germline ends. The CDR3 protein is CASSPPGTSRNEQFF. The CDR3 DNA sequence: TGTGCCAGCAGCCCCCCCGGGACTTCTCGCAATGAGCAGTTCTTC. Looking up the rest from reference TRBV7-9 and TRBJ2-1 gives the full variable domain: DTGVSQNPRHKITKRGQNVTFRCDPISEHNRLYWYRQTLGQGPEFLTYFQNEAQLEKSRLLSDRFSAERPKGSFSTLEIQRTEQGDSAMYLCASSPPGTSRNEQFFGPGTRLTVL.

The chain employs TRBV19 and TRBJ1-2; no clear D gene. Germline assignment: CDR1 LNHDA and CDR2 SQIVND (reference sequence). V gave up 3 bases and J gave up 2 bases, with 13 bases separating them. The length of the CDR3 is 15 residues. In nucleotides, the CDR3 is TGTGCCAGTAGTATTGATTCTGGACCCAACTATGGCTACACCTTC. The encoded protein is CASSIDSGPNYGYTF.

In its sample, this clonotype was seen once. V usage is TRBV9 and J usage is TRBJ2-3; 7 nucleotides match TRBD2. V trimming: 4 bases; J trimming: 1 base; junction bases outside the gene matches: 12. This CDR3 is 17 amino acids long. Germline V CDR1 and CDR2: SGDLS, YYNGEE. The CDR3 DNA is TGTGCCAGCAGCCCCACCGGCTTAGGACTAGGCACAGATACGCAGTATTTT. This translates into CASSPTGLGLGTDTQYF.

The chain combines TRBV20-1 with TRBJ1-2; 9 bases are a match to TRBD1. The CDR3 is 13 residues long. The germline V gene encodes CDR1 DFQATT and CDR2 SNEGSKA (reference sequence). The J segment lost 7 bases and the V segment lost 6 bases, leaving 9 bases of the junction unmatched. CDR3 residues: CSALRTGVFGYTF. CDR3 sequence (DNA): TGCAGTGCCTTACGGACAGGGGTCTTTGGCTACACCTTC.

The chain recombines TRBV20-1 with TRBJ1-5, with D possibly being TRBD1 (5 bases). Germline CDR1 reads DFQATT; CDR2 reads SNEGSKA (reference sequence). This CDR3 comprises 15 residues. Trimming shortened V by 3 bases and J by 6 bases, and 18 bases separated the two germline ends. The CDR3 DNA reads as TGCAGTGCTAGTCACCACGGGGCCAGTATTCAGCCCCAGCATTTT. The encoded protein is CSASHHGASIQPQHF.

The rearrangement uses TRBV11-2 and TRBJ1-4, with D possibly TRBD1 on 6 matching bases. Looked up from germline, CDR1 is SGHAT and CDR2 is FQNNGV. Trimming removed 9 bases from V and 0 bases from J, with 8 bases in between. The CDR3 has 13 amino acids. This CDR3 reads CASRQATNEKLFF. The CDR3 DNA reads TGTGCCAGTCGACAGGCAACTAATGAAAAACTGTTTTTT.